Included here is one T cell receptor (beta chain) sequence, with context. It may be a read error: a sequence one base away is much more abundant. These data belong to a study of CD8+CD57+ T cells in acquired aplastic anemia. Genomic DNA provided the template from which TCR beta VDJ and CDR3 profiles were obtained. TCRdb re-derived calls from the reads in MiXCR, one entry per CDR3 protein. The table lists about 170,000 distinct CDR3 sequences, around 45% of them singletons, with about 1.1% in the top ten. The clonotype originates from a human donor in good health. Sequencing was performed on sorted CD4+, CD8+, or CD8+CD57+ T cells (not recorded which) from PBMCs.

The CDR3 DNA reads as TGCAGTGTTAGCGTCGGTGGCTACGGGCAGTACTTC. Its translation: CSVSVGGYGQYF. J is TRBJ2-7 and V is TRBV20-1; possibly TRBD2 for D (5 bases). CDR3 size: 12 residues. CDR1 and CDR2 from the germline V gene are DFQATT and SNEGSKA (reference sequence).